Presented here are 27 T cell receptor beta chains from one specimen sequenced in a study of regulatory T cells in long-lasting Graves disease. Time point given: newly diagnosed GD, antithyroid drugs for less than 3 months. Extracted PBMC RNA gave rise to the TCR library. According to the study, TCR beta libraries were built with iRepertoire HTBI primers and CDR3-region Arm-PCR. TCRdb re-analysed the multiplex PCR reads in MiXCR, keeping a single row per CDR3 protein. Of hundreds of thousands of distinct CDR3 sequences detected, roughly a sixth appear once; the ten largest clones hold over 20%. Material: peripheral blood mononuclear cells (PBMCs), obtained at new diagnosis, from a patient treated with antithyroid drugs. The source is a female donor with Graves disease.

This clonotype has ten or more counts. The chain employs TRBV20-1 and TRBJ2-7; the D call may be TRBD1 or TRBD2 (5 bases each). The ends were cut back, 0 bases at V and 5 bases at J, with 14 bases in the middle. Germline CDR1 reads DFQATT; CDR2 reads SNEGSKA (reference sequence). The CDR3 is made up of 14 amino acids. The CDR3 reads CSAREGTSLNEQYF. CDR3 nucleotides: TGCAGTGCTAGAGAAGGGACCTCCCTAAACGAGCAGTACTTC.

At least ten counts were recorded for this clonotype. The rearrangement joins TRBV7-9 to TRBJ2-5; 8 bases map to TRBD1. The germline gives CDR1 SEHNR, CDR2 FQNEAQ (reference sequence). The junction had 8 bases not matched to a gene; V was cut back by 7 bases and J by 4 bases. CDR3 length equals 14 residues. The CDR3 DNA reads TGTGCCAGCAACAACCAGGGGGCGCGAGAGACCCAGTACTTC. This gives the protein CASNNQGARETQYF.

Many counts were recorded for this clonotype. The chain combines TRBV12-3 or TRBV12-4 with TRBJ2-1, with 12 bases identical to TRBD2. With V trimmed by 3 bases and J by 0 bases, 3 bases remained unmatched. The CDR3 is 17 amino acids. In DNA, the CDR3 is TGTGCCAGCAGTTTTGGGACTAGCGGGTACTCCTACAATGAGCAGTTCTTC. Translated: CASSFGTSGYSYNEQFF.

The chain joins TRBV11-3 to TRBJ2-3, with 13 bases that match TRBD2. This CDR3 contains 17 residues. CDR1 is SGHNT, CDR2 YENEEA, per germline. V lost 4 bases to trimming and J lost 0 bases; unmatched junction nucleotides: 4. DNA of the CDR3: TGTGCCAGCAGCTGGACTAGCGGGGGTTCTAGCACAGATACGCAGTATTTT. Encoded protein: CASSWTSGGSSTDTQYF.

This clonotype was counted between two and nine times. Just one base apart from a much larger clone, this may be a read error. The chain recombines TRBV20-1 with TRBJ1-5; D unclear. The CDR3 is 14 amino acids. From germline, CDR1 is DFQATT and CDR2 SNEGSKA (reference sequence). The CDR3 region is CSARHGRRDHPQHF. The CDR3 DNA sequence: TGCAGTGCTAGGCACGGACGGCGCGATCATCCCCAGCATTTT.

The chain employs TRBV10-2 and TRBJ1-6; D is undetermined. The germline V gene has CDR1 WSHSY and CDR2 SAAADI. V was pared by 7 bases and J by 10 bases, with 17 bases between. The CDR3 contains 14 residues. The DNA for the CDR3 is TGCGCCAGCACTCCGACCTTCTTTAAGTCACCCCTCCACTTT. It yields the protein CASTPTFFKSPLHF.

This clonotype was counted many times. CDR3 sequence: CASSFPEVGYNEQFF. In DNA, the CDR3 is TGTGCCAGCAGCTTTCCGGAGGTGGGATACAATGAGCAGTTCTTC. This sequence joins TRBV7-9 and TRBJ2-1; possible D gene TRBD2, 5 bases. The CDR3 sequence is 15 residues long. V gave up 3 bases and J gave up 4 bases, with 13 bases separating them. In germline, CDR1 is SEHNR, CDR2 FQNEAQ (reference sequence).

This clonotype was picked up many times. V is TRBV5-1 and J is TRBJ1-4; D may be TRBD1 (5 bases). Between the trimmed V and J ends, which lost 4 bases and 5 bases, there was a span of 18 bases. Germline V gene lookup returns CDR1 SGHRS and CDR2 YFSETQ. The CDR3 extends over 16 amino acids. Here the CDR3 DNA reads TGCGCCAGCAGCCTTACATCCGACAGACCAAATGAAAAACTGTTTTTT. Its translation: CASSLTSDRPNEKLFF.

This clonotype was seen more than once but under ten times. The chain is built from TRBV7-2 and TRBJ2-2; no clear D gene. Trimming removed 5 bases at V and 6 bases at J, with 10 bases between. Germline CDR1 and CDR2: SGHTA and FQGNSA. The CDR3 sequence is 13 residues long. The DNA for the CDR3 is TGTGCCAGCAGCCCTTCTCCGTCCGGGGAGCTGTTTTTT. Residues: CASSPSPSGELFF. Full variable domain (remainder filled in from reference TRBV7-2 and TRBJ2-2): GAGVSQSPSNKVTEKGKDVELRCDPISGHTALYWYRQSLGQGLEFLIYFQGNSAPDKSGLPSDRFSAERTGGSVSTLTIQRTQQEDSAVYLCASSPSPSGELFFGEGSRLTVL.

This clonotype appeared many times. The chain employs TRBV20-1 and TRBJ1-1; 8 bases line up with TRBD1. Looked up from germline, CDR1 is DFQATT and CDR2 is SNEGSKA (reference sequence). Trimming at V came to 5 bases and at J to 6 bases, leaving 5 bases not matched to a gene. There are 12 residues in the CDR3. CDR3: CSAPSRGPEAFF. The CDR3 region has the DNA TGCAGTGCTCCCTCCAGGGGGCCTGAAGCTTTCTTT.

This clonotype was counted many times. The chain uses TRBV11-2 and TRBJ1-2; 7 bases line up with TRBD1. The CDR3 covers 16 residues. V was clipped by 1 base and J by 7 bases; unmatched bases: 12. Germline V lookup: CDR1 SGHAT, CDR2 FQNNGV. As DNA, the CDR3 is TGTGCCAGCAGCTTAGTATACGATGACAGGGTCGGTGGCTACACCTTC. Amino acids: CASSLVYDDRVGGYTF.

This clonotype has a count of ten or more. V gene TRBV5-5 combines with J gene TRBJ2-1, with unresolved D. With 2 bases removed from V and 0 bases from J, the gap between germline ends came to 9 bases. The CDR3 consists of 15 residues. In germline, CDR1 is SGHKS, CDR2 YYEKEE (reference sequence). For the CDR3, the DNA is TGTGCCAGCAGCTTTGCAGCGTCCTCCTACAATGAGCAGTTCTTC. Its translation is CASSFAASSYNEQFF.

This clonotype was found many times. This rearrangement joins TRBV12-3 or TRBV12-4 to TRBJ2-3, with D perhaps being TRBD1 or TRBD2 (5 bases each). With the DNA end fitting TRBJ2-7 better, the J assignment may be wrong. The CDR3 runs 17 residues. CDR3 sequence (DNA): TGTGCCAGCAGTTTCTGGGGGATCTATACTCACTCCTACGAGCAGTACTTC. It codes for CASSFWGIYTHSYEQYF.

This clonotype was counted at least ten times. The chain combines TRBV11-1 with TRBJ2-3, with 10 positions matching TRBD2. The V and J ends lost 2 bases and 4 bases, in that order; junction bases with no gene match: 0. Germline V gene sequence: CDR1 SGHAT, CDR2 FQDESV (reference sequence). This CDR3 region has 14 residues. The CDR3 DNA reads as TGTGCCAGCAGCTTAAGCGGGGGGGCAGATACGCAGTATTTT. This translates into CASSLSGGADTQYF.

In its sample, this clonotype was seen many times. The chain carries TRBV11-2 and TRBJ2-3; 9 bases fit TRBD1. The CDR3 is made up of 19 amino acids. Germline CDR1 is SGHAT and CDR2 is FQNNGV. V was pared by 2 bases and J by 4 bases, with 16 bases of the junction left unmatched. The CDR3 region has the DNA TGTGCCAGCAGCTTAATGACAGGGGGAAGAGGGAGAGGTTCAGATACGCAGTATTTT. Amino acids: CASSLMTGGRGRGSDTQYF.

This clonotype was found a few times. The V call is TRBV4-1, the J call TRBJ2-5; perhaps TRBD2 as D (5 bases). Deletions cut 1 base from V and 5 bases from J, with 14 bases between. CDR1 MGHRA and CDR2 YSYEKL come from the germline V gene. This CDR3 region has 15 residues. CDR3 amino acids: CASSQAPGSGETQYF. CDR3 DNA: TGCGCCAGCAGCCAAGCTCCGGGAAGTGGGGAGACCCAGTACTTC.

This clonotype was observed a handful of times. This chain links TRBV6-2 or TRBV6-3 with TRBJ1-1; the D gene is possibly TRBD1 (5 bases). The germline gives CDR1 MNHEY, CDR2 SVGEGT. The CDR3 has 13 residues. V was pared by 5 bases and J by 4 bases, with 11 bases between. The CDR3 DNA reads as TGTGCCAGCAGTCGACAGAGCCGCACTGAAGCTTTCTTT. It codes for CASSRQSRTEAFF.

Details on this clonotype: The junction does not match germline at one end; this may be a read error. The V call is TRBV6-1, the J call TRBJ2-1; a possible D gene is TRBD2 (6 bases). Germline V gene lookup returns CDR1 MNHNS and CDR2 SASEGT. The CDR3 sequence is 13 residues long. CDR3 region: CASFGGTGDERFF. The CDR3 nucleotides are TGTGCCAGCTTCGGCGGGACTGGCGATGAGCGGTTCTTC.

Ten or more counts support this clonotype. The gene calls are TRBV20-1 and TRBJ1-4; tentatively, D is TRBD1 (5 bases). Germline V gene lookup returns CDR1 DFQATT and CDR2 SNEGSKA (reference sequence). The length of the CDR3 is 14 residues. Trimming removed 0 bases from V and 8 bases from J, with 13 bases in between. The CDR3 loop is CSARDPRDGEKLFF. The CDR3 DNA follows: TGCAGTGCTAGAGATCCCAGGGACGGGGAAAAACTGTTTTTT.

This clonotype has a handful of counts. The chain employs TRBV6-1 and TRBJ2-2; D uncertain. From germline, CDR1 is MNHNS and CDR2 SASEGT. This CDR3 region has 13 residues. V was clipped by 4 bases and J by 6 bases, with 9 bases between them. The CDR3 reads CASSVSSSGELFF. CDR3 coding DNA: TGTGCCAGCAGTGTCTCGTCATCCGGGGAGCTGTTTTTT.

At least ten counts were recorded for this clonotype. The gene calls are TRBV9 and TRBJ2-3; no clear D gene. Germline lookup yields CDR1 SGDLS and CDR2 YYNGEE. V was clipped by 0 bases and J by 4 bases, with 6 bases between them. The CDR3 is 13 amino acids. This CDR3 reads CASSVEGPDTQYF. Here the CDR3 DNA reads TGTGCCAGCAGCGTAGAAGGGCCAGATACGCAGTATTTT.

The chain combines TRBV3-1 with TRBJ2-1; no definite D call. Trimming shortened V by 3 bases and J by 6 bases, and 6 bases separated the two germline ends. CDR3 length equals 12 residues. Germline V CDR1 and CDR2: LGHDT, YNNKEL (reference sequence). In DNA, the CDR3 is TGTGCCAGCAGCCATTACGCCAATGAGCAGTTCTTC. Protein: CASSHYANEQFF.

Many counts were recorded for this clonotype. This sequence joins TRBV20-1 and TRBJ2-1, with D possibly matching TRBD2 (7 bases). Looked up from germline, CDR1 is DFQATT and CDR2 is SNEGSKA (reference sequence). The CDR3 sequence is 13 residues long. V was shortened by 3 bases and J by 7 bases, with 13 bases between the two germline ends. The chain's CDR3 is CSASVGGPNEQFF. The DNA of the CDR3 is TGCAGTGCTAGTGTGGGGGGGCCGAATGAGCAGTTCTTC.

This clonotype came up many times. The chain carries TRBV5-1 and TRBJ2-3; the match to TRBD2 covers 9 bases. J lost 3 bases, V lost 4 bases, and 9 bases had no gene match. The CDR3 spans 16 residues. Germline CDR1 SGHRS, CDR2 YFSETQ. Written as DNA, the CDR3 is TGCGCCAGCAGCCTAGTAGCGGGAGTGGAAACAGATACGCAGTATTTT. Its protein is CASSLVAGVETDTQYF.

This clonotype has ten or more counts. V gene TRBV2 combines with J gene TRBJ1-1; 9 bases match TRBD1. There are 17 residues in the CDR3. Unmatched junction bases numbered 15, after V lost 7 bases and J lost 3 bases. The germline V gene encodes CDR1 SNHLY and CDR2 FYNNEI. The CDR3 nucleotides read TGTGCCAGCATCGTGGGGGTGGGACAGGGTTGGGACACTGAAGCTTTCTTT. Translated, it gives CASIVGVGQGWDTEAFF.

A note on this clonotype: The germline gene is not matched at one end of the junction; a read error may be the cause. The CDR3 DNA reads TGCAGTGCTAGACTAAAACAGGATATGGGTGGCCACACCTTC. This sequence encodes CSARLKQDMGGHTF. The genes are TRBV20-1 and TRBJ1-2; D is perhaps TRBD1 (5 bases). Germline lookup yields CDR1 DFQATT and CDR2 SNEGSKA (reference sequence). This CDR3 has 14 amino acids.

V usage is TRBV7-3 and J usage is TRBJ2-3; a weak D match, TRBD1 (7 bases). Germline V lookup: CDR1 SGHTA, CDR2 FQGTGA. Trimming stripped 3 bases from V and 6 bases from J, with 16 bases between. The length of the CDR3 is 15 residues. CDR3 nucleotides: TGTGCCAGCAGCTTCGTCGGGACAGCGGGCGATACGCAGTATTTT. It specifies CASSFVGTAGDTQYF.